This T cell receptor (beta chain) was profiled in a study of blood T cell repertoires in COVID-19. CDR1 is SNHLY and CDR2 is FYNNEI in the germline V gene. CDR3 length equals 15 residues. V was clipped by 6 bases and J by 4 bases; unmatched bases: 10. TCRdb's copy holds only in-frame clones and misses some; the assay was immunoSEQ multiplex PCR. The sample shows approximately 300,000 clones, about four fifths of them seen only once. The genes are TRBV2 and TRBJ2-3; 7 positions agree with TRBD2. Sequencing was carried out using peripheral blood. The clonotype originates from a woman in her fifties or sixties with acute or convalescent COVID-19. CDR3 region: CASRARDYEADTQYF. Written as DNA, the CDR3 is TGTGCCAGCAGAGCGAGGGACTACGAGGCAGATACGCAGTATTTT.